Below are 2 T cell receptor beta chains sequenced from a single sample in a study of T cells in Graves' hyperthyroidism and ophthalmopathy (dated by TCRdb to between 2018 and 2020). The receptor library was made with multiplex PCR. The reads were generated on an Illumina HiSeq 2000. Amplification of TCR beta CDR3 regions was carried out from RNA transcripts. The first round of RT-PCR for the TCR CDR3 was performed with the HTBI primer set and the Qiagen OneStep RT-PCR kit. Clones were called with MiXCR by TCRdb after fastp trimmed the public reads at Q25, and only in-frame beta chains were retained. For every CDR3 protein sequence, its rows merge into one entry that carries the most common genes and DNA. The table for this sample lists fewer than 700,000 distinct CDR3 sequences; roughly a sixth of them were counted only once. Together, the top ten hold roughly a sixth of the sample. What was sequenced was blood. Source of these receptors: a woman between 18 and 29 years old with Graves' ophthalmopathy.

The gene calls are TRBV6-1 and TRBJ1-4; no definite D call. Germline V gene data show CDR1 as MNHNS and CDR2 as SASEGT. This CDR3 is 14 amino acids long. Deletions cut 1 base from V and 4 bases from J, with 7 bases between. CDR3 region: CASSEVDFNEKLFF. The CDR3, as DNA: TGTGCCAGCAGTGAAGTGGATTTTAATGAAAAACTGTTTTTT.

In its sample, this clonotype was seen many times. The chain carries TRBV28 and TRBJ2-1; TRBD2 agrees at 10 bases. The V gene's germline CDR1 is MDHEN and CDR2 SYDVKM. J lost 7 bases, V lost 8 bases, and 8 bases had no gene match. The CDR3 runs 14 residues. The CDR3 is CASVESSGRNEQFF. The CDR3 nucleotides read TGTGCCAGCGTTGAAAGTAGCGGGAGGAATGAGCAGTTCTTC.